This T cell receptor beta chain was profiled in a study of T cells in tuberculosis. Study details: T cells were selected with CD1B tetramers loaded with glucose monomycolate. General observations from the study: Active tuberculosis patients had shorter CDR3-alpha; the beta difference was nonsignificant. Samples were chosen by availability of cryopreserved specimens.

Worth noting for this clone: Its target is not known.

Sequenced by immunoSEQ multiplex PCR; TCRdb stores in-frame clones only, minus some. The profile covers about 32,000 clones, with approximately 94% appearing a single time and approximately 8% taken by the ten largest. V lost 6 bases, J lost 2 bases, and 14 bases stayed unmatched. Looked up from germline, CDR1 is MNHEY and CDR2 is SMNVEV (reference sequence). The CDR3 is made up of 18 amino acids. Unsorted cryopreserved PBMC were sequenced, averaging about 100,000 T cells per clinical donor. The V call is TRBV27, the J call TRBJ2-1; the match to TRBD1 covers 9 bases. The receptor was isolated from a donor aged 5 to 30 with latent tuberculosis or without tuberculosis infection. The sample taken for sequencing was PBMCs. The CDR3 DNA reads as TGTGCCAGCAGACCACAACCTTTTGGACAGGGGCCCTACAATGAGCAGTTCTTC. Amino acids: CASRPQPFGQGPYNEQFF.